This TCR beta chain was identified in a study of blood T cell repertoires in COVID-19. Whole-study context: The origin of the acute and convalescent COVID-19 samples was the United States, Italy and Spain. The cDNA or gDNA used as material had been derived from T cells, B-cell-depleted T cells, or PBMCs.

The authors' processing: Amplification of reference gene primers was used by the study to estimate nucleated cell counts. The table came from immunoSEQ multiplex PCR; TCRdb's copy has only in-frame clones and leaves some out. That table supplies the V and J calls and clone size; D and trimming were determined from the DNA. The sample consists of 200,000 to 300,000 clones, 75% to 90% of them appearing once. The CDR3 runs 15 residues. Germline assignment: CDR1 KGHSH and CDR2 LQKENI. The V end was cut by 6 bases, the J end by 5 bases, with 16 bases between. This clone was observed a handful of times. The source of this sequence is a man in his sixties who had recovered from COVID-19. Material: peripheral blood. The genes are TRBV18 and TRBJ1-4; possibly TRBD1 for D (5 bases). The CDR3 nucleotides are TGTGCCAGCTCCCCGAGCGGGGGGAAGAATGAAAAACTGTTTTTT. This gives the protein CASSPSGGKNEKLFF. The variable domain in full, with the rest retrieved from reference TRBV18 and TRBJ1-4, is NAGVMQNPRHLVRRRGQEARLRCSPMKGHSHVYWYRQLPEEGLKFMVYLQKENIIDESGMPKERFSAEFPKEGPSILRIQQVVRGDSAAYFCASSPSGGKNEKLFFGSGTQLSVL.